This T cell receptor (beta chain) appears in the sequencing data of a study of long-term antiretroviral therapy in people with HIV. A v3.0 immunoSEQ assay was performed at survey level. Sequencing targeted roughly 35,000-55,000 T-cell genomes per sample. Here immunoSEQ multiplex PCR was the method, and the copy in TCRdb shows in-frame clones only, minus some. The sample carries 25,000 to 35,000 clones, approximately 80% recorded once. United States facilities provided treatment to all participants with HIV. Study observations and caveats: Transplant-donor-level diversity was not reached after ART, though diversity increased.

Per germline, CDR1 MDHEN and CDR2 SYDVKM. J lost 1 base, V lost 4 bases, and 4 bases had no gene match. This CDR3 comprises 14 residues. On this clone itself: The antigen remains undetermined.

This clonotype was obtained from a man aged 25-45 years with HIV. This rearrangement joins TRBV28 to TRBJ2-7, with 7 bases that match TRBD1. This specimen was unsorted PBMCs, taken nearly 2.9 years after starting antiretroviral therapy. CDR3 residues: CASSYLDRSYEQYF. CDR3 nucleotide sequence: TGTGCCAGCAGTTATCTGGACAGGTCCTACGAGCAGTACTTC.